The next 16 T cell receptor beta chains were all read from a single sample in a study of OX40 agonist ivuxolimab in advanced cancers. Assay: immunoSEQ multiplex PCR; the TCRdb copy retains only in-frame clones and omits some. The table has 60,000 to 85,000 clones, around four fifths seen once. Here the sequenced sample was CD4+ or CD8+ T cells sorted from blood, taken in a trial of the OX40 agonist ivuxolimab. Receptors originate from an adult with an advanced solid tumor such as melanoma, head and neck, liver or kidney cancer.

This clone was seen only once. This CDR3 is CASSEAVLGSSNEKLFF. The CDR3 nucleotides read TGTGCCAGCAGTGAAGCAGTATTGGGCAGTAGTAATGAAAAACTGTTTTTT. V gene TRBV6-1 combines with J gene TRBJ1-4; D uncertain. CDR1 and CDR2 from the germline V gene are MNHNS and SASEGT. V lost 0 bases and J lost 4, with 15 bases in between. This CDR3 region has 17 residues.

The chain is built from TRBV5-1 and TRBJ2-1; 12 nucleotides line up with TRBD2. CDR1 SGHRS and CDR2 YFSETQ come from the germline V gene. Trimming removed 3 bases from V and 3 bases from J; junction bases left unmatched: 7. This CDR3 spans 17 amino acids. CDR3 loop: CASSSGLAGSNYNEQFF. The CDR3 nucleotides are TGCGCCAGCAGCTCCGGACTAGCGGGGTCCAACTACAATGAGCAGTTCTTC.

This clone showed up just once. This rearrangement joins TRBV11-3 to TRBJ1-1; 7 bases line up with TRBD1. The CDR3 is 17 residues long. Germline assignment: CDR1 SGHNT and CDR2 YENEEA. The V gene end was trimmed by 0 bases and the J gene end by 1 base; junction bases not matched to a gene: 8. The CDR3 DNA reads TGTGCCAGCAGCTTAGATAGAGGGGGCCAGGGGAACACTGAAGCTTTCTTT. Translating it yields CASSLDRGGQGNTEAFF.

This sequence joins TRBV9 and TRBJ1-3; D possibly corresponds to TRBD1 (5 bases). Germline CDR1 SGDLS, CDR2 YYNGEE. V lost 2 bases and J 0 bases, leaving 9 bases between the germline ends. The CDR3 spans 15 residues. The CDR3 DNA is TGTGCCAGCAGCGTGGAGGGGAACTCTGGAAACACCATATATTTT. Translated, it gives CASSVEGNSGNTIYF. Combining the CDR3 with reference TRBV9 and TRBJ1-3 gives the whole variable domain DSGVTQTPKHLITATGQRVTLRCSPRSGDLSVYWYQQSLDQGLQFLIQYYNGEERAKGNILERFSAQQFPDLHSELNLSSLELGDSALYFCASSVEGNSGNTIYFGEGSWLTVV.

This clone has only one observation. The chain is built from TRBV19 and TRBJ2-7, with 8 bases aligning to TRBD2. The ends lost 5 bases at V and 0 bases at J; junction bases unmatched: 9. The CDR3 totals 16 residues. Germline CDR1 is LNHDA and CDR2 is SQIVND (reference sequence). The CDR3 region has the DNA TGTGCCAGTAGTCCTCTTAGCGGGGCCCTCTCCTACGAGCAGTACTTC. It is translated as CASSPLSGALSYEQYF.

The gene calls are TRBV5-8 and TRBJ2-7; D is undetermined. The V and J ends lost 3 bases and 3 bases respectively, with 1 base between them. The CDR3 contains 10 residues. CDR1 is SGHTS and CDR2 is YDEGEE in the germline V gene. The CDR3 sequence: CASSYYEQYF. The DNA of the CDR3 is TGTGCCAGCAGCTACTACGAGCAGTACTTC.

DNA of the CDR3: TGTGCCAGCAGTTTATCAGTTCGGGGCTACGAGCAGTACTTC. This translates into CASSLSVRGYEQYF. V gene TRBV27 combines with J gene TRBJ2-7; D perhaps matches TRBD2 (5 bases). Trimming shortened V by 0 bases and J by 3 bases, and 9 bases separated the two germline ends. The germline V gene has CDR1 MNHEY and CDR2 SMNVEV (reference sequence). This CDR3 region has 14 residues.

The J gene is TRBJ1-1, the V gene TRBV19, with D unresolved. This CDR3 is 17 amino acids long. Trimming pared 7 bases from V and 5 bases from J, leaving 26 bases between. Germline V gene lookup returns CDR1 LNHDA and CDR2 SQIVND (reference sequence). The CDR3 protein is CASTHTTGVEGWTEAFF. The CDR3 nucleotides read TGTGCCAGTACCCACACGACCGGTGTGGAGGGCTGGACTGAAGCTTTCTTT.

This chain uses TRBV7-9 with TRBJ2-3; a weak D match, TRBD2 (5 bases). In germline, CDR1 is SEHNR, CDR2 FQNEAQ (reference sequence). The CDR3 consists of 13 residues. V shed 6 bases and J shed 3 bases, with 10 bases lying between them. Here the CDR3 reads CASRPGLTDTQYF. CDR3 coding DNA: TGTGCCAGCAGACCCGGACTGACAGATACGCAGTATTTT.

The V gene is TRBV7-9, the J gene TRBJ2-1; 11 positions agree with TRBD2. The germline V gene has CDR1 SEHNR and CDR2 FQNEAQ (reference sequence). This CDR3 spans 16 amino acids. With V trimmed by 2 bases and J by 5 bases, 5 bases remained unmatched. In DNA, the CDR3 is TGTGCCAGCAGCTTAATAGCGGGAGGGCCGAACAATGAGCAGTTCTTC. Its protein is CASSLIAGGPNNEQFF.

The gene calls are TRBV19 and TRBJ2-1, with 7 nucleotides matching TRBD1. CDR3 length: 13 residues. The ends lost 7 bases at V and 10 bases at J; junction bases unmatched: 10. The germline gives CDR1 LNHDA, CDR2 SQIVND (reference sequence). The CDR3 sequence is CASKAAGGEEQFF. In DNA, the CDR3 is TGTGCCAGTAAGGCGGCAGGGGGTGAAGAGCAGTTCTTC. The entire variable domain, with the rest obtained from reference TRBV19 and TRBJ2-1, is as follows: DGGITQSPKYLFRKEGQNVTLSCEQNLNHDAMYWYRQDPGQGLRLIYYSQIVNDFQKGDIAEGYSVSREKKESFPLTVTSAQKNPTAFYLCASKAAGGEEQFFGPGTRLTVL.

The chain couples TRBV2 to TRBJ2-4; 13 bases agree with TRBD2. V lost 1 base to trimming and J lost 0 bases; unmatched junction nucleotides: 9. The CDR3 is made up of 20 amino acids. Germline assignment: CDR1 SNHLY and CDR2 FYNNEI. The CDR3: CASSEGTSGGVILAKNIQYF. The DNA for the CDR3 is TGTGCCAGCAGTGAAGGGACTAGCGGGGGCGTTATTCTAGCCAAAAACATTCAGTACTTC.

The chain carries TRBV7-3 and TRBJ2-6; D is ambiguous. Looked up from germline, CDR1 is SGHTA and CDR2 is FQGTGA. This CDR3 has 15 residues. V lost 0 bases and J lost 0, with 3 bases in between. The CDR3 DNA reads TGTGCCAGCAGCTTAACGTACTCTGGGGCCAACGTCCTGACTTTC. Amino acids: CASSLTYSGANVLTF. The entire variable domain, with the rest obtained from reference TRBV7-3 and TRBJ2-6, is as follows: GAGVSQTPSNKVTEKGKYVELRCDPISGHTALYWYRQSLGQGPEFLIYFQGTGAADDSGLPNDRFFAVRPEGSVSTLKIQRTERGDSAVYLCASSLTYSGANVLTFGAGSRLTVL.

The CDR3, as DNA: TGTGCCAGTAGTATAAGAGGAGATGAAAAACTGTTTTTT. Amino acids: CASSIRGDEKLFF. The V call is TRBV19, the J call TRBJ1-4, with unresolved D. CDR3 length equals 13 residues. The V and J ends lost 2 bases and 6 bases respectively, with 7 bases between them. Germline V lookup: CDR1 LNHDA, CDR2 SQIVND (reference sequence).

This chain links TRBV6-1 with TRBJ2-1; 15 nucleotides match TRBD2. The CDR3 is 15 amino acids. Germline-derived CDR1 and CDR2 are MNHNS and SASEGT. The junction had 8 bases not matched to a gene; V was cut back by 7 bases and J by 10 bases. CDR3 sequence reads: CASTSGLAGGREQFF. The DNA of the CDR3 is TGTGCCAGCACCTCGGGACTAGCGGGAGGACGGGAGCAGTTCTTC.

V and J are TRBV7-8 and TRBJ2-1, with D maybe TRBD2 (5 bases). Germline CDR1 SGHVS, CDR2 FQNEAQ. The ends were cut back, 7 bases at V and 12 bases at J, with 13 bases in the middle. This CDR3 has 11 amino acids. This CDR3 is CASNNGDLQFF. CDR3 in DNA: TGTGCCAGCAACAACGGGGATTTGCAGTTCTTC.